A selection of T cell receptor beta chains follows, all from one sample in a study of blood T cell repertoires in COVID-19. TCRdb keeps only in-frame clones here, not all; method: immunoSEQ multiplex PCR. This sample yields roughly 330,000 clones, of which 86% are seen a single time; about 1.7% belongs to the top ten. The sample consisted of peripheral blood. Every receptor here comes from a woman in her forties or fifties with acute or convalescent COVID-19. CDR3s include the opening cysteine and the closing phenylalanine or tryptophan. The D gene is left open where the match is weak. Clone size is not always given. Where it is, it says once, few, many or a class for expanded clones.

J gene: TRBJ1-5; D gene: TRBD1; V gene: TRBV28; clone size: few; CDR3 protein: CASRTGGGQPQHF; CDR3 DNA: TGTGCCAGCAGAACAGGGGGCGGGCAGCCCCAGCATTTT
J gene: TRBJ2-1; D gene: .; V gene: TRBV7-2; clone size: .; CDR3 protein: CASSGGNSYNEQFF; CDR3 DNA: TGTGCCAGCTCGGGCGGGAACTCCTACAATGAGCAGTTCTTC
J gene: TRBJ2-7; D gene: TRBD1; V gene: TRBV7-2; clone size: .; CDR3 protein: CASSWTGAYSSYEQYF; CDR3 DNA: TGTGCCAGCAGCTGGACAGGGGCTTACAGCTCCTACGAGCAGTACTTC
J gene: TRBJ2-7; D gene: TRBD1; V gene: TRBV28; clone size: .; CDR3 protein: CASSRQGVTYEQYF; CDR3 DNA: TGTGCCAGCAGTCGACAGGGGGTAACCTACGAGCAGTACTTC
J gene: TRBJ1-1; D gene: .; V gene: TRBV12-3/TRBV12-4; clone size: once; CDR3 protein: CASSLQGYTEAFF; CDR3 DNA: TGTGCCAGCAGTCTTCAGGGTTACACTGAAGCTTTCTTT
J gene: TRBJ1-3; D gene: .; V gene: TRBV2; clone size: once; CDR3 protein: CASSDNHGGTGNTIYF; CDR3 DNA: TGTGCCAGCAGTGATAACCACGGAGGGACTGGAAACACCATATATTTT
J gene: TRBJ2-1; D gene: TRBD2; V gene: TRBV30; clone size: .; CDR3 protein: CAWSLAGLHNEQFF; CDR3 DNA: TGTGCCTGGAGCCTAGCGGGACTCCACAATGAGCAGTTCTTC
J gene: TRBJ2-1; D gene: .; V gene: TRBV2; clone size: .; CDR3 protein: CASIPARGPTYNEQFF; CDR3 DNA: TGTGCCAGCATCCCAGCCCGCGGGCCCACCTACAATGAGCAGTTCTTC
J gene: TRBJ1-5; D gene: .; V gene: TRBV7-2; clone size: once; CDR3 protein: CASSLDREIRDTQPQHF; CDR3 DNA: TGTGCCAGCAGCTTAGACAGGGAAATTCGAGATACTCAGCCCCAGCATTTT
J gene: TRBJ2-7; D gene: .; V gene: TRBV29-1; clone size: .; CDR3 protein: CSVEQGPAEQYF; CDR3 DNA: TGCAGCGTTGAACAGGGGCCGGCCGAGCAGTACTTC
J gene: TRBJ2-7; D gene: TRBD2; V gene: TRBV27; clone size: .; CDR3 protein: CASSLIQASGNYEQYF; CDR3 DNA: TGTGCCAGCAGTTTGATCCAGGCTAGCGGCAACTACGAGCAGTACTTC
J gene: TRBJ1-5; D gene: .; V gene: TRBV12-3/TRBV12-4; clone size: .; CDR3 protein: CASSPQGQPQHF; CDR3 DNA: TGTGCCAGCAGCCCACAGGGACAGCCCCAGCATTTT
J gene: TRBJ1-4; D gene: TRBD1; V gene: TRBV3-1/TRBV3-2; clone size: .; CDR3 protein: CASSQDRTGKLFF; CDR3 DNA: TGTGCCAGCAGCCAAGATAGGACAGGAAAACTGTTTTTT
J gene: TRBJ1-3; D gene: TRBD1; V gene: TRBV14; clone size: .; CDR3 protein: CASSQRTGGIGNTIYF; CDR3 DNA: TGTGCCAGCAGCCAGAGGACAGGGGGTATTGGAAACACCATATATTTT
J gene: TRBJ1-2; D gene: TRBD1; V gene: TRBV18; clone size: once; CDR3 protein: CASSIGQGADGYTF; CDR3 DNA: TGTGCCAGCTCAATTGGACAGGGGGCGGATGGCTACACCTTC
J gene: TRBJ1-1; D gene: TRBD1; V gene: TRBV10-3; clone size: .; CDR3 protein: CAISESGGDRGEAFF; CDR3 DNA: TGTGCCATCAGTGAGTCGGGGGGGGACAGGGGTGAAGCTTTCTTT
J gene: TRBJ2-1; D gene: TRBD2; V gene: TRBV6-2/TRBV6-3; clone size: .; CDR3 protein: CASSSVPGLAGGPGYNEQFF; CDR3 DNA: TGTGCCAGCAGTTCCGTCCCCGGACTAGCGGGAGGGCCGGGCTACAATGAGCAGTTCTTC